The present T cell receptor (beta chain) was sequenced within a study of cytomegalovirus exposure and HLA in healthy donors. The CDR3 has 16 residues. The germline CDR1 and CDR2 sequences are SGHNT and YYREEE (reference sequence). With V trimmed by 3 bases and J by 0 bases, 7 bases remained unmatched. Of note for this clone: Antigen: not known.

Regarding the study as a whole: Rare TCR sequences predominated, though certain public TCRs were found in many donors. In a later analysis, HLA-associated beta chains showed higher expansion and lower generation probabilities than comparable chains. In the analysis, some V segments, TRBV6-2 and TRBV6-3 included, were excluded as indistinguishable. When analyzed later, a missense DCLRE1C variant was found to be linked to TCR beta V- and J-gene trimming.

It was with 60 Vbeta and 13 Jbeta primers that the PCR ran. TCRdb's table, derived via immunoSEQ multiplex PCR, lists solely in-frame clones and lacks some. The table lists 210,000 or so clones, around 78% of them singletons, with around 0.45% in the top ten. V gene TRBV5-4 combines with J gene TRBJ2-7; 9 nucleotides match TRBD1. This receptor was taken from a boy aged 10-17 years in good health and CMV-seronegative. The sequencing input was PBMCs. CDR3 amino acids: CASSWGQGLSSYEQYF. The CDR3 bases are TGTGCCAGCAGCTGGGGACAGGGCCTAAGCTCCTACGAGCAGTACTTC.